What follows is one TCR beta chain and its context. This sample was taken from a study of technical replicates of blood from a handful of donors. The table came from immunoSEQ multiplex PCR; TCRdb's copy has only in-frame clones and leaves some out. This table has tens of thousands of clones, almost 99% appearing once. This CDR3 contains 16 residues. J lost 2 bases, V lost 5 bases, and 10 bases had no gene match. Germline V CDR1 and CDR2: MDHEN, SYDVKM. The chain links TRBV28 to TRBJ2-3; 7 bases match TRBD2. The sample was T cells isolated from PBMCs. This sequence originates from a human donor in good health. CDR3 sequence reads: CASSPLSGEDTDTQYF. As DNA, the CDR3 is TGTGCCAGCAGTCCCTTAAGCGGGGAAGACACAGATACGCAGTATTTT.